This TCR beta chain was sequenced in a study of PD-L1 blockade in urothelial cancer (dated by TCRdb to 2016 to 2017). Regarding the study in general: All patients started therapy at some point between 2014 and 2016 and received atezolizumab 1,200 mg intravenously every 3 weeks. Durable clinical benefit was defined as progression-free survival longer than 6 months, and TCR features were also tested against progression-free and overall survival. The study, an exploratory multi-omic analysis, examined somatic, immune and clinical correlates of response to PD-L1 blockade with atezolizumab in urothelial cancer. Whole exome sequencing and RNA sequencing of pretreatment tumors were performed alongside TCR sequencing in the same patients. Blood samples yielded a median of about 150,000 T cells and more than 80,000 unique TCRs, with median clonality around 0.084. Patients had an ECOG performance status of 0 or 1 and had received between 0 and 3 prior chemotherapy regimens. Pretreatment blood TCR-seq was available for twenty-nine patients, at least one posttreatment blood collection was obtained for approximately 25 patients, and tumor TCR-seq was available for approximately 25 patients. About 90% of the 29 patients were males with bladder-origin urothelial cancer, and about 65% of the roughly 30 reported a prior smoking history. Pretreatment tumor samples, along with matched peripheral blood collected serially before and after atezolizumab treatment, underwent TCR sequencing. Blood samples were analyzed at two time points: 3 weeks after treatment start (second dose) and 6 weeks after treatment start. Durable clinical benefit was achieved by nine patients and was not achieved by 20 patients.

Findings and caveats that apply to the study as a whole: Patients with durable benefit showed greater expansion of tumor-associated TCR clones in peripheral blood 3 weeks after starting treatment (n of about 21, p = 0.022). Improved progression-free and overall survival was associated with having pretreatment peripheral blood TCR clonality below the median. Because the sample size was small (n ≈ 27) and many exploratory analyses were performed, the results are intended to be hypothesis-generating.

This specimen's time point label, per the study, means: pretreatment peripheral blood. A total of 25 to 35 patients with locally advanced or metastatic urothelial carcinoma, treated at Memorial Sloan Kettering on a trial protocol, made up the cohort. Peripheral blood mononuclear cells were collected pretreatment and during treatment, with between 1 and 8 total time points per patient. The Qiagen DNeasy Blood extraction kit was used to purify genomic DNA from total PBMCs and tumor samples. Collected pretreatment and during treatment, PBMCs were isolated and stored as previously described. Synthetic TCR analog templates were spiked into each PCR to estimate absolute template abundance from read counts. The immunoSEQ assay used bias-controlled V and J gene primers to amplify TCRbeta CDR3 regions from genomic DNA. Rearranged TCRbeta segments were sequenced at approximately 20X coverage. The paper's processing steps were these. Sequencing errors were corrected by clustering, and CDR3s were annotated against IMGT so that V, D and J genes could be assigned. Downstream analyses used only productive TCRbeta rearrangements, leaving out any out-of-frame or stop-codon sequences. Clonality was computed as one minus Shannon entropy normalized by the log of the number of unique productive sequences. Fisher's exact test with Benjamini-Hochberg correction, at a threshold of adjusted p below 0.01, was used to find clones that differed between time points or between blood and tumor. TCRdb stores this immuneACCESS table with in-frame sequences only. Part of the clones is absent; in the studies checked, under half of the shortfall reflects unresolved V genes, and no reason is known for the rest. That table is the source of V, J and clone size, and D and trimming were worked out from the DNA. The sample table contains roughly 77,000 clones; only one count was recorded for less than 90% of them. The ten largest account for approximately 10% of the sample.

This clone was found a few times. It lacks a known antigen. Base qualities are not provided; no much larger clone lies one nucleotide away. V was cut back by 5 bases and J by 2 bases, leaving a gap of 9 bases between them. The CDR3, cysteine through phenylalanine, is 14 amino acids long. Only the CDR3 part of the read is kept: 42 bases, read in frame from the first base. The CDR1 and CDR2 encoded by the germline V gene (reference sequence) are PRHDT and FYEKMQ. Specimen: PBMCs, collected around atezolizumab (anti-PD-L1) treatment. This TCR derives from a woman in her 70s with urothelial cancer. Recombination connected TRBV13 to TRBJ2-2, with TRBD2 perhaps the D gene, on 5 matching bases. The CDR3 amino acid sequence is: CASSPGSNTGELFF. The nucleotide sequence is TGTGCCAGCAGCCCGGGATCCAACACCGGGGAGCTGTTTTTT.